This T cell receptor beta chain was found in a study of radiation and T cells in renal cell carcinoma. Germline loops: CDR1 LNHDA, CDR2 SQIVND (reference sequence). The CDR3 has 16 residues. V dropped 3 bases and J dropped 7 bases, with 16 bases sitting between them. Using immunoSEQ multiplex PCR, the repertoire was profiled, and TCRdb retains in-frame clones only, with some absent. The sample yields over 120,000 clones, more than 70% seen once. The time point here: baseline pretreatment blood. This sample's treatment: 15 Gy SBRT to primary tumor, nephrectomy 4 weeks later. This renal cell carcinoma was of the clear cell type.

This receptor was identified in a woman aged 45-60 years with renal cell carcinoma. Sample: blood, taken from a patient whose treatment included radiotherapy and nephrectomy. The chain links TRBV19 to TRBJ1-6, with no clear D. The DNA for the CDR3 is TGTGCCAGTAGTATCCTGGACGAACGCCGGAATTCACCCCTCCACTTT. Protein product: CASSILDERRNSPLHF.